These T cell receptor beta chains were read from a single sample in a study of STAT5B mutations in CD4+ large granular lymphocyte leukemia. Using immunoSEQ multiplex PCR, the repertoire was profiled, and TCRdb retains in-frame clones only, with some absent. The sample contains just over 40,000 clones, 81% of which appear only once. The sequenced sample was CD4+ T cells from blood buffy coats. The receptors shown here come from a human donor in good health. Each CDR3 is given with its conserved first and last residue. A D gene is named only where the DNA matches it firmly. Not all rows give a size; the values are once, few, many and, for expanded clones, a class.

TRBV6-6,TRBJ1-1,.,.,TGTGCCAGCAGCCCCCGGCCGACAGGAGTGAACACTGAAGCTTTCTTT,CASSPRPTGVNTEAFF
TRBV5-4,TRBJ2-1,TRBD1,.,TGTGCCAGCAGGGGGGACAGGGACGGGCTCAATGAGCAGTTCTTC,CASRGDRDGLNEQFF
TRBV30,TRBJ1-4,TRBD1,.,TGTGCCTGGAGATCCGGGACAGCTAATGAAAAACTGTTTTTT,CAWRSGTANEKLFF
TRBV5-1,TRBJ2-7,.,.,TGCGCCAGCAGCTTGGATGGACGGGTTTCCTACGAGCAGTACTTC,CASSLDGRVSYEQYF
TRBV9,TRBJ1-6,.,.,TGTGCCAGCAGCGTAGGGGGTGCGAATTCACCCCTCCACTTT,CASSVGGANSPLHF
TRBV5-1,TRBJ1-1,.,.,TGCGCCAGCAGCTTGGGATTGACCGAGAACACTGAAGCTTTCTTT,CASSLGLTENTEAFF
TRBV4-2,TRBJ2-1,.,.,TGTGCCAGCAGCCAAGATCCCGAGTATAAGGGATACAATGAGCAGTTCTTC,CASSQDPEYKGYNEQFF
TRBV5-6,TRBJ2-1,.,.,TGTGCCAGCATCAAAATAGCGGACAACAAACAAGGGGGGTTCTTC,CASIKIADNKQGGFF
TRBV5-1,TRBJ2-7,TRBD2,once,TGCGCCAGCAGCTTGCAACTAGCGGGGGGCCTCTCCTACGAGCAGTACTTC,CASSLQLAGGLSYEQYF
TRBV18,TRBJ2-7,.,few,TGTGCCAGCTCAAGCTACACAGCCTCCTACGAGCAGTACTTC,CASSSYTASYEQYF
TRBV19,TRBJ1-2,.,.,TGTGCCACCAGGGACGGATCGTCGGTGGGGGGCTACACCTTC,CATRDGSSVGGYTF
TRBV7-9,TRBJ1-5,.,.,TGTGCCAGCAGCCCGCGGGGTGGCAATCAGCCCCAGCATTTT,CASSPRGGNQPQHF
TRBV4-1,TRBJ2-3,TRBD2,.,TGCGCCAGCAGCCAAATTCCGGGACTAGCGGGAGTAGGAGGCACAGATACGCAGTATTTT,CASSQIPGLAGVGGTDTQYF
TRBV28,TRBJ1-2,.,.,TGTGCCAGCAGTTTAGGGGCTGGGCAGGGAGGGGGCTACACCTTC,CASSLGAGQGGGYTF
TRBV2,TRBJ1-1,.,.,TGTGCCAGCAGTGATCGTGGGGGGGCTTTGGACACTGAAGCTTTCTTT,CASSDRGGALDTEAFF
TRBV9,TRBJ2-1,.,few,TGTGCCAGCTCCCGCCCCCACAATGAGCAGTTCTTC,CASSRPHNEQFF
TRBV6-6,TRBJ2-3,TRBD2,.,TGTGCCAGCAGTTATCAAACCGGGACTAACACAGATACGCAGTATTTT,CASSYQTGTNTDTQYF
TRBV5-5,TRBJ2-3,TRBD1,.,TGTGCCAGCAGCTTGGAGGTGACAGGGGGCACAGATACGCAGTATTTT,CASSLEVTGGTDTQYF
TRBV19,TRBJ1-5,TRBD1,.,TGTGCCAGTAGTACTCCGGGACAGCGTAGCAATCAGCCCCAGCATTTT,CASSTPGQRSNQPQHF
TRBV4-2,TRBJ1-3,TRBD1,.,TGTGCCAGCAGCCAGGTGACAGGGGGCGAAAACACCATATATTTT,CASSQVTGGENTIYF
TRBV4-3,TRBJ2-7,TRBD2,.,TGCGCCAGCAGCCGGACTAGCGGTTCCTACGAGCAGTACTTC,CASSRTSGSYEQYF
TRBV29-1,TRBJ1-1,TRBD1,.,TGCAGCGGACAGGGTAGGTTCACTGAAGCTTTCTTT,CSGQGRFTEAFF
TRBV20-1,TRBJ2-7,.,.,TGCAGTGCTAATGCAGGGGAGCAGTACTTC,CSANAGEQYF
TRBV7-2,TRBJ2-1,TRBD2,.,TGTGCCAGCAGCCTCACGGCTAGCGGTGTCGTCAATGAGCAGTTCTTC,CASSLTASGVVNEQFF
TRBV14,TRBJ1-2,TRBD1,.,TGTGCCAGCAGCCCGCGACAGGGGGCCAGTGGGTATGGCTACACCTTC,CASSPRQGASGYGYTF
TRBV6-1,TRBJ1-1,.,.,TGTGCCAGCAGTGATGAGGGGTGGGGGAACACTGAAGCTTTCTTT,CASSDEGWGNTEAFF
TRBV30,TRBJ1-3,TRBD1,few,TGTGCCTGGAGGGGACAGGGGGCGGGTGGAAACACCATATATTTT,CAWRGQGAGGNTIYF
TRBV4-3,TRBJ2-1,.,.,TGCGCCAGCAGCCATCTGGGGGGCAATGAGCAGTTCTTC,CASSHLGGNEQFF
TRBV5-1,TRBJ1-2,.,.,TGCGCGTCAACCATTACCCCGGACAGATTAGACTATGGCTACACCTTC,CASTITPDRLDYGYTF
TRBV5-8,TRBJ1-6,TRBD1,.,TGTGCCAGCAGCTCAAGACAGGGGGGAAATTCACCCCTCCACTTT,CASSSRQGGNSPLHF
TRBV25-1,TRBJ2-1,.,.,TGTGCCAGCAGTATCGGAGATGAGCAGTTCTTC,CASSIGDEQFF
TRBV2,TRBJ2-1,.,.,TGTGCCAGCAGACGGACAGCCACCGGGAACAATGAGCAGTTCTTC,CASRRTATGNNEQFF
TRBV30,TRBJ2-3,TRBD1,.,TGTGCCTTTCACAGGGGGCTTGCAGATACGCAGTATTTT,CAFHRGLADTQYF
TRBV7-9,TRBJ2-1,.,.,TGTGCCAGCAGCCAGTTGGATGAGCAGTTCTTC,CASSQLDEQFF
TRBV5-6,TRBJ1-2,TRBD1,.,TGTGCCAGCAGCCCACCTTACAGGGGTGGAAACACCTTC,CASSPPYRGGNTF
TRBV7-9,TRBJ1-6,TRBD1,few,TGTGCCAGCAGCCCCGGGACAGGGGATTCACCCCTCCACTTT,CASSPGTGDSPLHF
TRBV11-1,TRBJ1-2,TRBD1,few,TGTGCCAGCAGGTTGACAGGGGTTCCCGATGGCTACACCTTC,CASRLTGVPDGYTF
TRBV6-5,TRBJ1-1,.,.,TGTGCCAGCAGGCGGTCAGGGGCCACTGAAGCTTTCTTT,CASRRSGATEAFF
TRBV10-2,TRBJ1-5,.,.,TGCGCCAGCGGGTGGGACGCCAATCAGCCCCAGCATTTT,CASGWDANQPQHF
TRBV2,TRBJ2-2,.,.,TGTGCCAGCAGTGTACGGTCGGGGGGCGGCGGGGAGCTGTTTTTT,CASSVRSGGGGELFF
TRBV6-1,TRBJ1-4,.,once,TGTGCCAGCAGGGGGGCGGCGAATGAAAAACTGTTTTTT,CASRGAANEKLFF
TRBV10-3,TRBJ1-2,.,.,TGTGCCATCAATGTCGAAGCTAACAACTATGGCTACACCTTC,CAINVEANNYGYTF
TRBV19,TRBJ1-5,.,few,TGTGCCAGTGGAACACAGGGACTCCAATTGGGCCTAGTCAATCAGCCCCAGCATTTT,CASGTQGLQLGLVNQPQHF
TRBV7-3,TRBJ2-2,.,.,TGTGCCAGCAGCTTAGATCGCGGCTCGAACACCGGGGAGCTGTTTTTT,CASSLDRGSNTGELFF
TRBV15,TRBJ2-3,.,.,TGTGCCACCAGCAGAGGAGGGGGCGGGGGAGCAGATACGCAGTATTTT,CATSRGGGGGADTQYF
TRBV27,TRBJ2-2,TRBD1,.,TGTGCCAGCAGTTTATCCCCACAGGGGGCGAACACCGGGGAGCTGTTTTTT,CASSLSPQGANTGELFF
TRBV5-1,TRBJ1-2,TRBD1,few,TGCGCCAGCAGCTTGGCGGGGACAGGCATAAATGGCTACACCTTC,CASSLAGTGINGYTF
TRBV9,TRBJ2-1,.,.,TGTGCCAGCAGCGTAGCGGGATTGAGCGATGAGCAGTTCTTC,CASSVAGLSDEQFF
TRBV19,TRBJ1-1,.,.,TGTGCCACCCAAGTGGGCGCCACCGTCACTGAAGCTTTCTTT,CATQVGATVTEAFF
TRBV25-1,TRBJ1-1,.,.,TGTGCCAGCATCCTTAAAACGGCGGCGGGAGAAGCTTTCTTT,CASILKTAAGEAFF
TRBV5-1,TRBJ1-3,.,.,TGCGCCAGCAGCCCCGACAGTTACCAAAACACCATATATTTT,CASSPDSYQNTIYF
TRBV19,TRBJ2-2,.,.,TGTGCCAGTAGTGTCATTCCGGCCGGGGAGCTGTTTTTT,CASSVIPAGELFF
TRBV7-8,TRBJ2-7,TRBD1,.,TGTGCCAGCAGCACCTACGACAGGGGAGTCTACGAGCAGTACTTC,CASSTYDRGVYEQYF
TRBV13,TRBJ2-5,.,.,TGTGCCAGCAGCGTCCGGACGGGGAAAGCTCTCACAGAGACCCAGTACTTC,CASSVRTGKALTETQYF